This T cell receptor (beta chain) was captured in a study of blood T cells in healthy people across ages. Germline V gives CDR1 MGHRA, CDR2 YSYEKL. The CDR3 length is 16 residues. The V end was cut by 5 bases, the J end by 2 bases, with 17 bases between. In this sample, this clonotype turned up many times. A second PCR, run for roughly 7 to 11 cycles, used a sample-barcoded 5' primer plus a J-beta primer mix. TCRdb re-derived calls from the 5' RACE reads in MiXCR, one entry per CDR3 protein. The table lists roughly 680,000 distinct CDR3 sequences, approximately 52% of them singletons. The receptor comes from a woman older than 75 in good health. This rearrangement joins TRBV4-1 to TRBJ2-3; possibly TRBD1 for D (5 bases). The specimen was blood. The CDR3 loop is CASSARQILFTDTQYF. CDR3 coding DNA: TGCGCCAGCAGCGCAAGACAGATCCTCTTCACAGATACGCAGTATTTT.